The 19 T cell receptor beta chains below all came from one sample that was sequenced in a study of T-cell reconstitution after alpha-beta-depleted transplantation in children. Preparation of the TCRbeta library used unique molecular identifiers. TCRdb re-called the PCR reads with MiXCR, one entry per CDR3 protein. The sample includes hundreds of thousands of distinct CDR3 sequences, 8% to 11% of them seen just once. The sample in question was PBMCs from the stem cell graft donor, obtained from the stem cell graft. The origin of the receptors is a human donor who donated a stem cell graft to a child with acute myeloid leukemia.

This clonotype occurred many times. The chain couples TRBV12-3 or TRBV12-4 to TRBJ2-7; perhaps TRBD1 as D (6 bases). The ends were cut back, 1 base at V and 3 bases at J, with 10 bases in the middle. CDR3 size: 14 residues. This CDR3 reads CASSLVGQIYEQYF. The CDR3 DNA is TGTGCCAGCAGTTTAGTCGGACAGATCTACGAGCAGTACTTC.

In its sample, this clonotype was seen many times. The chain links TRBV6-2 or TRBV6-3 to TRBJ2-1; 11 positions agree with TRBD1. There are 20 residues in the CDR3. Germline CDR1 MNHEY, CDR2 SVGEGT. V lost 4 bases and J lost 5; bases outside the gene matches: 19. The CDR3 region is CASSWSRDRGEASSNNEQFF. CDR3 sequence (DNA): TGTGCCAGCAGTTGGAGCCGGGACAGGGGGGAGGCTAGTTCTAACAATGAGCAGTTCTTC.

V is TRBV6-6 and J is TRBJ2-4; maybe TRBD2 (5 bases). Germline CDR1 is MNHNY and CDR2 is SVGAGI (reference sequence). This CDR3 contains 13 residues. Trimming shortened V by 5 bases and J by 6 bases, and 11 bases separated the two germline ends. The CDR3 sequence is CASSTFGVNIQYF. In DNA form, the CDR3 reads TGTGCCAGCAGTACGTTCGGGGTAAACATTCAGTACTTC.

The J gene is TRBJ1-6, the V gene TRBV25-1; TRBD1 is a possible D gene (6 bases). This CDR3 contains 15 residues. V lost 3 bases and J lost 9, with 15 bases in between. Germline loops: CDR1 MGHDK, CDR2 SYGVNS. The CDR3 nucleotides read TGTGCCAGCAGTGAGATCCGGGGGCAAGGTTCACCCCTCCACTTT. Amino acids: CASSEIRGQGSPLHF.

This clonotype was found a few times. V is TRBV12-3 or TRBV12-4 and J is TRBJ1-6; TRBD1 matches at 7 bases. The trim removed 3 bases at V and 7 bases at J, leaving 3 bases unmatched. CDR3 length: 14 amino acids. The CDR3 sequence is CASSFSDRNSPLHF. The CDR3 region has the DNA TGTGCCAGCAGTTTCTCGGACAGGAATTCACCCCTCCACTTT.

The genes are TRBV5-1 and TRBJ2-7; no reliable D call. From germline, CDR1 is SGHRS and CDR2 YFSETQ. The CDR3 contains 15 residues. Between the trimmed V and J ends, which lost 0 bases and 3 bases, there was a span of 13 bases. The DNA of the CDR3 is TGCGCCAGCAGCTTGGAGTCAGGTCCGTTCTACGAGCAGTACTTC. Its translation is CASSLESGPFYEQYF.

There are a few counts of this clonotype. This chain uses TRBV6-1 with TRBJ1-2; 9 bases are a match to TRBD1. The CDR3 has 15 amino acids. V lost 6 bases, J lost 5 bases, and 10 bases stayed unmatched. Germline V gene data show CDR1 as MNHNS and CDR2 as SASEGT. The CDR3 nucleotides are TGTGCCAGCAGGGAGGGACATGGGACAGGGTATGGCTACACCTTC. Protein product: CASREGHGTGYGYTF.

As regards this clonotype: A much larger clone differs from this one at a single base, so this may be a read error. The conserved final phenylalanine or tryptophan is absent from the CDR3, which likely points to a read error. The DNA is omitted, as the CDR3 cannot be located on it reliably, and the CDR3 follows TCRdb's listing. The chain combines TRBV20-1 with TRBJ2-1. A total of 9 residues make up the CDR3, ends included. The germline V gene encodes CDR1 DFQATT and CDR2 SNEGSKA (reference sequence). The CDR3 region is CRARDSFLS.

Of note for this clonotype: It may be a read error: a sequence one base away is much more abundant. The gene calls are TRBV7-3 and TRBJ2-3; D unclear. Germline V lookup: CDR1 SGHTA, CDR2 FQGTGA. The ends were cut back, 5 bases at V and 2 bases at J, with 5 bases in the middle. The CDR3 loop spans 12 amino acids. The CDR3 nucleotides are TGTGCCAGCAGCGACAACACAGATACGCAGTATTTT. Its translation: CASSDNTDTQYF.

Ten or more counts support this clonotype. The genes are TRBV9 and TRBJ2-2, with D tentatively TRBD1 or TRBD2 (6 bases each). This CDR3 has 15 amino acids. Looked up from germline, CDR1 is SGDLS and CDR2 is YYNGEE. Trimming cost V 6 bases and J 2 bases, with 14 bases left between them. The CDR3 is CASTRRGDNTGELFF. For the CDR3, the DNA is TGTGCCAGCACCCGTAGGGGGGACAACACCGGGGAGCTGTTTTTT.

The rearrangement joins TRBV7-9 to TRBJ1-1, with 9 bases fitting TRBD1. The CDR3 has 17 residues. The germline gives CDR1 SEHNR, CDR2 FQNEAQ (reference sequence). V lost 6 bases to trimming and J lost 4 bases; unmatched junction nucleotides: 15. CDR3 nucleotide sequence: TGTGCCAGCAGTTTCTCACAGGGGGCTTCAGCGGGCACTGAAGCTTTCTTT. Residues: CASSFSQGASAGTEAFF.

The V gene is TRBV12-3 or TRBV12-4, the J gene TRBJ2-3, with TRBD1 matching 7 bases. V shed 5 bases, J shed 3 bases, and the junction held 8 bases outside the gene matches. The CDR3 extends over 15 amino acids. CDR3 sequence (DNA): TGTGCCAGCAGTCAGGGACAGCACTCTACAGATACGCAGTATTTT. Translation gives CASSQGQHSTDTQYF.

This clonotype was seen ten or more times. The rearrangement links TRBV28 to TRBJ2-2; no clear D gene. Per the germline V gene, CDR1 is MDHEN and CDR2 is SYDVKM. This CDR3 region has 14 residues. V dropped 4 bases and J dropped 7 bases, with 13 bases sitting between them. CDR3 loop: CASSYHDGSGELFF. The CDR3 bases are TGTGCCAGCAGTTACCACGACGGCAGCGGGGAGCTGTTTTTT. The full variable domain, rest sourced from reference TRBV28 and TRBJ2-2, is DVKVTQSSRYLVKRTGEKVFLECVQDMDHENMFWYRQDPGLGLRLIYFSYDVKMKEKGDIPEGYSVSREKKERFSLILESASTNQTSMYLCASSYHDGSGELFFGEGSRLTVL.

Only a few counts were recorded for this clonotype. V is TRBV21-1 and J is TRBJ2-7; the table names TRBD2, a call not compared with the DNA. TRBV21-1 is given as a pseudogene. The CDR3 runs to 14 residues. In nucleotides, the CDR3 is TGTGCCAGCAGCAAGGGACTAGCGGCCTACGAGCAGTACTTC. It translates to CASSKGLAAYEQYF.

This clonotype was seen a few times. The rearrangement joins TRBV7-2 to TRBJ1-1, with D tentatively TRBD1 (6 bases). Per the germline V gene, CDR1 is SGHTA and CDR2 is FQGNSA. This CDR3 spans 13 amino acids. V dropped 6 bases and J dropped 4 bases, with 12 bases sitting between them. For the CDR3, the DNA is TGTGCCAGCAGGCCTACAGGGATCACTGAAGCTTTCTTT. This encodes CASRPTGITEAFF.

The V gene is TRBV7-2, the J gene TRBJ2-5, with D unclear. V was trimmed by 5 bases and J by 3 bases, leaving 13 bases between them. The CDR3 sequence is 14 residues long. CDR1 is SGHTA and CDR2 is FQGNSA in the germline V gene. CDR3 residues: CASSPAGPKETQYF. CDR3 in DNA: TGTGCCAGCAGCCCAGCCGGGCCAAAAGAGACCCAGTACTTC. The whole variable domain, remainder taken from reference TRBV7-2 and TRBJ2-5, is GAGVSQSPSNKVTEKGKDVELRCDPISGHTALYWYRQSLGQGLEFLIYFQGNSAPDKSGLPSDRFSAERTGGSVSTLTIQRTQQEDSAVYLCASSPAGPKETQYFGPGTRLLVL.

The CDR3, as DNA: TGCAGTGCTAGGGGCAGGGCTACCTACAATGAGCAGTTCTTC. Its translation: CSARGRATYNEQFF. The genes are TRBV20-1 and TRBJ2-1, with a possible D match to TRBD1 (5 bases). The CDR3 covers 14 residues. V lost 3 bases and J 2 bases, leaving 11 bases between the germline ends. Germline CDR1 reads DFQATT; CDR2 reads SNEGSKA (reference sequence).

This chain uses TRBV7-2 with TRBJ1-5, with a tentative D call TRBD1 (5 bases). The CDR3 contains 14 residues. Per the germline V gene, CDR1 is SGHTA and CDR2 is FQGNSA. V was trimmed by 4 bases and J by 8 bases, leaving 15 bases between them. Here the CDR3 DNA reads TGTGCCAGCAGCTCCGGGAGGGGAACGGAGCCCCAGCATTTT. This codes for CASSSGRGTEPQHF.

This clonotype has more than one count but fewer than ten. The J gene is TRBJ1-1, the V gene TRBV10-3; D uncertain. Looked up from germline, CDR1 is ENHRY and CDR2 is SYGVKD. The length of the CDR3 is 11 residues. V dropped 1 base and J dropped 7 bases, with 4 bases sitting between them. CDR3 DNA: TGTGCCATCAGTGAGTGGGGTGAAGCTTTCTTT. This gives the protein CAISEWGEAFF.